One sample yielded the 18 T cell receptor beta chains listed below, sequenced in a study of shared clonotypes between healthy human individuals. Sequencing was performed with immunoSEQ multiplex PCR; in TCRdb, only in-frame clones are kept and a portion is missing. The table lists just over 2,000,000 clones, about 95% of them singletons. CD8 cells regarded as naive lacked CD45RO, were positively chosen for CCR7, and omitted terminally differentiated effector memory CD45RA+ cells. Sequenced input: naive CD8+ T cells sorted from blood. These receptors were obtained from a man aged 18 to 29 in good health.

The J gene is TRBJ2-7, the V gene TRBV6-5, with D maybe TRBD2 (5 bases). Looked up from germline, CDR1 is MNHEY and CDR2 is SVGAGI. The CDR3 is 14 amino acids. The ends were cut back, 5 bases at V and 4 bases at J, with 15 bases in the middle. The CDR3 loop reads CASSELEREYEQYF. CDR3 nucleotides: TGTGCCAGCAGTGAATTAGAAAGGGAGTACGAGCAGTACTTC.

This clone was recorded a few times. One end of the junction fails to match germline, which may point to a read error. The chain recombines TRBV7-7 with TRBJ2-7; perhaps TRBD2 as D (6 bases). Germline V gene data show CDR1 as SSHAT and CDR2 as FNYEAQ (reference sequence). This CDR3 is 13 amino acids long. DNA of the CDR3: TGTGCTAGCAGCCAGACTAGAGGGGCCGAGCAGTACTTC. It encodes CASSQTRGAEQYF. The full variable domain, in which reference TRBV7-7 and TRBJ2-7 provide the parts outside the CDR3, is GAGVSQSPRYKVTKRGQDVTLRCDPISSHATLYWYQQALGQGPEFLTYFNYEAQPDKSGLPSDRFSAERPEGSISTLTIQRTEQRDSAMYRCASSQTRGAEQYFGPGTRLTVT.

With regard to this clone: At one end the junction does not follow the germline gene, possibly because of a read error. This chain links TRBV7-9 with TRBJ2-5; D unresolved. This CDR3 is built from 15 residues. CDR1 SEHNR and CDR2 FQNEAQ come from the germline V gene (reference sequence). In DNA form, the CDR3 reads TGTGCCAGCACCTTAAGGCCTCTCTTACAAGAGACCCAGTACTTC. This sequence encodes CASTLRPLLQETQYF. Filled out from reference TRBV7-9 and TRBJ2-5, the complete variable domain reads DTGVSQNPRHKITKRGQNVTFRCDPISEHNRLYWYRQTLGQGPEFLTYFQNEAQLEKSRLLSDRFSAERPKGSFSTLEIQRTEQGDSAMYLCASTLRPLLQETQYFGPGTRLLVL.

The chain has TRBV4-1 and TRBJ2-1; 7 bases are shared with TRBD1. From germline, CDR1 is MGHRA and CDR2 YSYEKL. The CDR3 length is 14 residues. The junction had 2 bases not matched to a gene; V was cut back by 0 bases and J by 6 bases. The CDR3 loop is CASSQDRTGNEQFF. The CDR3 bases are TGCGCCAGCAGCCAAGATAGGACAGGCAATGAGCAGTTCTTC.

This sequence joins TRBV5-1 and TRBJ2-3; either TRBD1 or TRBD2 may fit D (5 bases each). Germline V lookup: CDR1 SGHRS, CDR2 YFSETQ. This CDR3 is built from 13 residues. Deletions cut 6 bases from V and 5 bases from J, with 13 bases between. The CDR3: CASNVGTGDTQYF. Here the CDR3 DNA reads TGCGCCAGCAATGTAGGGACGGGAGATACGCAGTATTTT.

Notes on this clone: Other nucleotide sequences in the sample specify the same CDR3. The gene calls are TRBV6-1 and TRBJ2-7, with D possibly being TRBD2 (6 bases). The CDR3 loop spans 14 amino acids. V was cut by 5 bases and J by 1 base, with 12 bases left in between. Germline V gene sequence: CDR1 MNHNS, CDR2 SASEGT. CDR3 residues: CASSPRGTSYEQYF. DNA of the CDR3: TGTGCCAGCAGTCCCCGGGGGACTTCCTACGAGCAGTACTTC.

The chain carries TRBV7-9 and TRBJ2-7; tentatively, D is TRBD1 (5 bases). Germline V gene data show CDR1 as SEHNR and CDR2 as FQNEAQ (reference sequence). Trimming shortened V by 5 bases and J by 0 bases, and 17 bases separated the two germline ends. The CDR3 extends over 16 amino acids. As DNA, the CDR3 is TGTGCCAGCAGCGGAAGTTGGGGCGCGAGCTCCTACGAGCAGTACTTC. This codes for CASSGSWGASSYEQYF.

With respect to this clone: Other nucleotide sequences in the sample specify the same CDR3. The chain uses TRBV4-1 and TRBJ2-5, with D perhaps being TRBD1 or TRBD2 (5 bases each). The germline gives CDR1 MGHRA, CDR2 YSYEKL. The ends were cut back, 0 bases at V and 1 base at J, with 6 bases in the middle. The CDR3 runs to 14 residues. CDR3 DNA sequence: TGCGCCAGCAGCCAAGAGAGGGGCCAAGAGACCCAGTACTTC. Translating it yields CASSQERGQETQYF.

This clone is a singleton in its sample. V and J are TRBV6-1 and TRBJ1-5; D is unresolved. Looked up from germline, CDR1 is MNHNS and CDR2 is SASEGT. With 1 base removed from V and 4 bases from J, the gap between germline ends came to 8 bases. The CDR3 has 14 amino acids. The chain's CDR3 is CASSEDSVNQPQHF. The CDR3 DNA follows: TGTGCCAGCAGTGAAGACAGTGTTAATCAGCCCCAGCATTTT.

The rearrangement uses TRBV6-6 and TRBJ1-1; TRBD1 is a possible D gene (5 bases). V was trimmed by 6 bases and J by 7 bases, leaving 15 bases between them. Germline V CDR1 and CDR2: MNHNY, SVGAGI (reference sequence). The CDR3 loop spans 13 amino acids. CDR3 region: CASSPGPKDEAFF. CDR3 coding DNA: TGTGCCAGCAGCCCGGGACCGAAGGATGAAGCTTTCTTT.

This chain links TRBV9 with TRBJ2-5; the match to TRBD2 covers 13 bases. Unmatched junction bases numbered 6, after V lost 0 bases and J lost 1 base. There are 18 residues in the CDR3. The germline gives CDR1 SGDLS, CDR2 YYNGEE. The CDR3 protein is CASSVDTSGGELQETQYF. The CDR3, as DNA: TGTGCCAGCAGCGTAGACACTAGCGGGGGGGAACTCCAAGAGACCCAGTACTTC. Full variable domain (remainder filled in from reference TRBV9 and TRBJ2-5): DSGVTQTPKHLITATGQRVTLRCSPRSGDLSVYWYQQSLDQGLQFLIQYYNGEERAKGNILERFSAQQFPDLHSELNLSSLELGDSALYFCASSVDTSGGELQETQYFGPGTRLLVL.

Comment on this clone: At the DNA level, this CDR3 is encoded by other sequences in the same sample as well. V and J are TRBV5-1 and TRBJ2-7; D call uncertain. The CDR3 has 13 residues. From germline, CDR1 is SGHRS and CDR2 YFSETQ. Trimming cost V 0 bases and J 2 bases, with 6 bases left between them. The CDR3 is CASSLGRTYEQYF. The CDR3 region has the DNA TGCGCCAGCAGCTTGGGCAGAACCTACGAGCAGTACTTC.

This clone was detected once. This chain links TRBV5-6 with TRBJ2-5; D unresolved. Germline CDR1 and CDR2: SGHDT and YYEEEE. The CDR3 is 15 residues long. V was cut by 4 bases and J by 2 bases, with 15 bases left in between. CDR3 sequence (DNA): TGTGCCAGCAGCGATTCCAAGCAGATACAAGAGACCCAGTACTTC. It is translated as CASSDSKQIQETQYF. The full variable domain, completed using reference TRBV5-6 and TRBJ2-5, is DAGVTQSPTHLIKTRGQQVTLRCSPKSGHDTVSWYQQALGQGPQFIFQYYEEEERQRGNFPDRFSGHQFPNYSSELNVNALLLGDSALYLCASSDSKQIQETQYFGPGTRLLVL.

Details on this clone: Other nucleotide sequences in the sample specify the same CDR3. The chain employs TRBV2 and TRBJ2-7; no clear D gene. The CDR3 runs 12 residues. The ends were cut back, 4 bases at V and 0 bases at J, with 4 bases in the middle. Germline V gene sequence: CDR1 SNHLY, CDR2 FYNNEI. The chain's CDR3 is CASSGVSYEQYF. The CDR3 DNA follows: TGTGCCAGCAGTGGGGTCTCCTACGAGCAGTACTTC. The complete variable domain, with remaining parts taken from reference TRBV2 and TRBJ2-7, reads EPEVTQTPSHQVTQMGQEVILRCVPISNHLYFYWYRQILGQKVEFLVSFYNNEISEKSEIFDDQFSVERPDGSNFTLKIRSTKLEDSAMYFCASSGVSYEQYFGPGTRLTVT.

The chain is built from TRBV5-8 and TRBJ1-6, with D unclear. Trimming pared 4 bases from V and 13 bases from J, leaving 12 bases between. CDR3 length: 12 amino acids. CDR1 SGHTS and CDR2 YDEGEE come from the germline V gene. CDR3 in amino acids: CASSNPREPLHF. In DNA form, the CDR3 reads TGTGCCAGCAGCAACCCTCGTGAGCCCCTCCACTTT.

The chain carries TRBV7-4 and TRBJ2-7; 11 bases match TRBD1. Unmatched junction bases numbered 9, after V lost 1 base and J lost 4 bases. The CDR3 is 17 amino acids. Germline values: CDR1 SGHVT, CDR2 SQSDAQ. The CDR3 DNA is TGTGCCAGCAGCTTAGTCGTCGGACAGGGGGCAAGTTACGAGCAGTACTTC. The encoded protein is CASSLVVGQGASYEQYF.

The chain couples TRBV6-4 to TRBJ1-5, with D tentatively TRBD1 (5 bases). CDR3 length: 15 amino acids. Germline-derived CDR1 and CDR2 are MRHNA and SNTAGT. V gave up 6 bases and J gave up 0 bases, with 12 bases separating them. In nucleotides, the CDR3 is TGTGCCAGCAGGCCTACAGGAGATAGCAATCAGCCCCAGCATTTT. This translates into CASRPTGDSNQPQHF.

The chain combines TRBV13 with TRBJ1-2; D is possibly TRBD1 (5 bases). V was trimmed by 5 bases and J by 3 bases, leaving 19 bases between them. This CDR3 spans 16 amino acids. CDR1 and CDR2 from the germline V gene are PRHDT and FYEKMQ (reference sequence). The CDR3 sequence is CASSNIQGGTHYGYTF. The CDR3 DNA sequence: TGTGCCAGCAGCAATATTCAGGGAGGGACGCACTATGGCTACACCTTC. Based on the CDR3 plus reference TRBV13 and TRBJ1-2, the full variable domain is AAGVIQSPRHLIKEKRETATLKCYPIPRHDTVYWYQQGPGQDPQFLISFYEKMQSDKGSIPDRFSAQQFSDYHSELNMSSLELGDSALYFCASSNIQGGTHYGYTFGSGTRLTVV.